These 4 T cell receptor beta chains were all obtained from the same sample, sequenced in a study of shared clonotypes between healthy human individuals. TCRdb keeps only in-frame clones here, not all; method: immunoSEQ multiplex PCR. The sample has 2.3 million or so clones, more than 85% seen once. Sequenced: naive CD4+ T cells from PBMCs. Subset specified: CD45RA+ positively selected. The receptors here all came from a man between 18 and 35 years old in good health. Some clones in this sample may be carry-over from other donors' samples.

The chain is built from TRBV9 and TRBJ1-4, with D tentatively TRBD1 (5 bases). V shed 3 bases and J shed 4 bases, with 13 bases lying between them. The CDR3 sequence is 15 residues long. Germline values: CDR1 SGDLS, CDR2 YYNGEE. The CDR3 DNA sequence: TGTGCCAGCAGCGCGGGGACGGTCTATAATGAAAAACTGTTTTTT. Protein product: CASSAGTVYNEKLFF.

The chain joins TRBV11-2 to TRBJ2-1; 7 nucleotides align to TRBD2. CDR3 length equals 16 residues. Germline CDR1 and CDR2: SGHAT and FQNNGV. Trimming cost V 5 bases and J 3 bases; bases outside gene matches: 10. The CDR3 protein is CASSAPPSGNYNEQFF. The CDR3 DNA reads as TGTGCCAGCAGCGCCCCTCCTAGCGGCAACTACAATGAGCAGTTCTTC.

The J gene is TRBJ2-7, the V gene TRBV7-2; TRBD2 matches at 8 bases. Germline V lookup: CDR1 SGHTA, CDR2 FQGNSA. With V trimmed by 1 base and J by 7 bases, 3 bases remained unmatched. The CDR3 covers 13 residues. The CDR3 spells CASSLDAGGEQYF. The CDR3 DNA sequence: TGTGCCAGCAGCTTAGATGCGGGAGGAGAGCAGTACTTC. Full variable domain (remainder filled in from reference TRBV7-2 and TRBJ2-7): GAGVSQSPSNKVTEKGKDVELRCDPISGHTALYWYRQSLGQGLEFLIYFQGNSAPDKSGLPSDRFSAERTGGSVSTLTIQRTQQEDSAVYLCASSLDAGGEQYFGPGTRLTVT.

The genes are TRBV5-1 and TRBJ2-7; weak D call: TRBD2 (6 bases). This CDR3 spans 12 amino acids. The V end was cut by 8 bases, the J end by 3 bases, with 12 bases between. Germline V CDR1 and CDR2: SGHRS, YFSETQ. CDR3 nucleotides: TGCGCCAGTTGGGGGGAGCACTACGAGCAGTACTTC. Residues: CASWGEHYEQYF.